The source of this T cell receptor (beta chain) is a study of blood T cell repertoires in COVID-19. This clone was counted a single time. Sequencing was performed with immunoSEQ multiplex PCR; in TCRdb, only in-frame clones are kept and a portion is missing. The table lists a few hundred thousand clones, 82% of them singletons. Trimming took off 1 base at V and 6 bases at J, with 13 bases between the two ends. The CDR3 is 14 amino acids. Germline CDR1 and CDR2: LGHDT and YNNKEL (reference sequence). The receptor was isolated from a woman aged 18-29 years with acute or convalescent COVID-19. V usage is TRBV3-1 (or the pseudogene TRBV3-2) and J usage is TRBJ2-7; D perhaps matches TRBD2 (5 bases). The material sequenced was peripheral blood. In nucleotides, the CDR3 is TGTGCCAGCAGCCAAGGTCCGACTATGTTCGAGCAGTACTTC. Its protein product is CASSQGPTMFEQYF.